Sequencing of this T cell receptor beta chain was carried out in a study of T-cell reconstitution after alpha-beta-depleted transplantation in children. This clonotype appeared many times. What it binds is unknown. Regarding the study as a whole: T-cell numbers and diversity one year post-transplant derived largely from freshly generated T cells. Expanded clones from the graft, numbering several hundred, reportedly supplied alpha-beta T cells about two months after transplant. High day-60 TCRbeta diversity in some patients came from surviving recipient T cells and thymic progenitors.

TCRbeta library construction was performed incorporating unique molecular identifiers. TCRdb analysed the PCR reads with MiXCR anew, one entry per CDR3 protein. The table has hundreds of thousands of distinct CDR3 sequences, over 9% seen once. V shed 5 bases and J 0 bases; nucleotides not matched to a gene: 9. CDR1 is SGHRS, CDR2 YFSETQ, per germline. The CDR3 contains 16 residues. This receptor was identified in a boy under three years old with acute myeloid leukemia, due to receive a stem cell transplant. The specimen comprised PBMCs, sampled before TCRalphabeta/CD19-depleted stem cell transplant. V is TRBV5-1 and J is TRBJ2-3, with 7 positions matching TRBD1. CDR3 bases: TGCGCCAGCAGTTCGCAGGGGGTGCTTAGCACAGATACGCAGTATTTT. Translation gives CASSSQGVLSTDTQYF. Based on the CDR3 plus reference TRBV5-1 and TRBJ2-3, the full variable domain is KAGVTQTPRYLIKTRGQQVTLSCSPISGHRSVSWYQQTPGQGLQFLFEYFSETQRNKGNFPGRFSGRQFSNSRSEMNVSTLELGDSALYLCASSSQGVLSTDTQYFGPGTRLTVL.